This TCR beta chain was retrieved from a study of identical twins. cDNA carried unique molecular identifiers, and a universal primer site was added by template switching. One entry per CDR3 protein, called by TCRdb with MiXCR from the 5' RACE reads. The sample has 650,000 to 750,000 distinct CDR3 sequences; 21% are singletons. CDR3 length: 13 residues. From germline, CDR1 is SEHNR and CDR2 FQNEAQ (reference sequence). V was trimmed by 5 bases and J by 5 bases, leaving 13 bases between them. The sample also formed part of further work on T cells expressing NK-cell markers.

This chain uses TRBV7-9 with TRBJ2-7; the D gene is possibly TRBD1 (6 bases). The clonotype was recovered from a woman in her late teens or twenties in good health. Sequencing was carried out using PBMCs. For the CDR3, the DNA is TGTGCCAGCAGCCACAGGGACGGTAACGAGCAGTACTTC. The encoded protein is CASSHRDGNEQYF.